This TCR beta chain appears in the sequencing data of a study of tumor-infiltrating lymphocytes in primary liver carcinoma. Looking at the study overall: Resecting the tumor surgically was how the patients' primary liver carcinoma was treated. The patient population consisted of men and women between 30 and 69 years of age.

Alongside blood RNA obtained from unsorted whole blood, germline DNA was also extracted. No patient had received treatment, and all had chronic HBV infection. Study-level findings and limits: Compared with blood, tumor repertoires held significantly more in their top 250 clones.

With regard to this clonotype: What it binds is unknown. This sequence may be a read error, since a much larger clone differs from it by one base.

Using a constant-region primer together with ProtoScript II reverse transcriptase, TCR beta cDNA was made from 500 to 650 ng of total RNA. Generation of the TCR beta libraries relied on three nested multiplex PCR rounds using slightly modified ARM-PCR. Researchers ran the first two PCR rounds for roughly 10 cycles each with TRBV1-TRBV30 forward primers and a C-beta reverse primer. Each CDR3 protein is one row after TCRdb ran MiXCR on the multiplex PCR reads. The repertoire has approximately 310,000 distinct CDR3 sequences, 60% to 80% of them found once; the top ten carry roughly 9%. The CDR3 has 13 amino acids.

The receptor's source is a man aged 40-49 years with primary liver carcinoma and hepatitis B virus infection. Sequenced sample: peripheral blood. The genes are TRBV12-3 or TRBV12-4 and TRBJ2-7; D uncertain. In DNA, the CDR3 is TGTGGCAGCAGTTTTTCTACGCCCACTGAGCAGTACTTC. Protein product: CGSSFSTPTEQYF.